Below are 2 T cell receptor beta chains sequenced from a single sample in a study of identical twins. A single record per CDR3 protein comes from TCRdb applying MiXCR to the 5' RACE reads. The sample holds approximately 700,000 distinct CDR3 sequences, 15% to 20% seen once. These data were likewise used in another study, on T cells expressing NK-cell markers.

The sequenced material came from PBMCs. The receptors were gathered from a woman younger than 35 in good health.

A few counts support this clonotype. V is TRBV5-1 and J is TRBJ2-1; 7 bases map to TRBD2. Germline values: CDR1 SGHRS, CDR2 YFSETQ. V was pared by 0 bases and J by 6 bases, with 9 bases of the junction left unmatched. CDR3 length: 16 amino acids. The CDR3 sequence: CASSLGWTSIFNEQFF. CDR3 coding DNA: TGCGCCAGCAGCTTGGGGTGGACTAGTATATTCAATGAGCAGTTCTTC.

The V and J genes are TRBV12-3 or TRBV12-4 and TRBJ1-2; no reliable D call. Trimming cost V 2 bases and J 8 bases, with 9 bases left between them. CDR3 length equals 12 residues. CDR3 loop: CASSLNGLGYTF. CDR3 DNA sequence: TGTGCCAGCAGTTTAAATGGGTTGGGCTACACCTTC.